The TCR beta chain described here comes from a study of response to subunit inactivated influenza vaccine. Germline CDR1 ENHRY, CDR2 SYGVKD. V lost 2 bases and J lost 4, with 10 bases in between. CDR3 length: 14 amino acids. TCRdb passed the RT-PCR reads through MiXCR, listing each CDR3 protein once. Of more than 550,000 distinct CDR3 sequences in the sample, around 10% are singletons; the top ten hold more than 9.5%. The data were also submitted as part of a second study, on T cells expressing NK-cell markers. That source notes: TCR beta cDNA was generated via 5'RACE template switching incorporating UMIs. Sorted CD3+CD56+NKG2C+, CD3+CD56+NKG2C- and CD3+CD56-NKG2C+ T cells supplied TCR beta repertoires. Sorting was limited to alpha-beta TCR-expressing T cells with an anti-gamma-delta TCR antibody in several experiments.

The sequence derives from a man aged 50-59 years who received an inactivated influenza vaccine. V usage is TRBV10-3 and J usage is TRBJ2-3; tentatively, D is TRBD2 (6 bases). The material was PBMCs from blood, obtained on the day of vaccination. The chain's CDR3 is CAISEGGKSDTQYF. The CDR3 DNA reads TGTGCCATCAGTGAGGGCGGGAAGTCAGATACGCAGTATTTT.